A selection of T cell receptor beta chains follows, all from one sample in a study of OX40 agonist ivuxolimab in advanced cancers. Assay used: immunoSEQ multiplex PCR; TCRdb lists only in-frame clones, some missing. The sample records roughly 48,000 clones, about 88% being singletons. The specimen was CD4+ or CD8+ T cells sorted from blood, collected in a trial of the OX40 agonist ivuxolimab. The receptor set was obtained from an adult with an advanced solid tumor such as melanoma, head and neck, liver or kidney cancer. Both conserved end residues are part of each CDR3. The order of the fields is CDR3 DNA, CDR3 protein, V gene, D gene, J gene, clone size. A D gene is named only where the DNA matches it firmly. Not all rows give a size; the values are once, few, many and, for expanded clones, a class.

CDR3 DNA: TGTGCCAGCAGCTTATGGGGATGGGAGACCCAGTACTTC
CDR3 protein: CASSLWGWETQYF
V gene: TRBV7-2
D gene: .
J gene: TRBJ2-5
clone size: .

CDR3 DNA: TGTGCCAGTAGTCCGCCAAAGCGGGGGTCCCGCACAGATACGCAGTATTTT
CDR3 protein: CASSPPKRGSRTDTQYF
V gene: TRBV19
D gene: TRBD2
J gene: TRBJ2-3
clone size: .

CDR3 DNA: TGTGCCAGTCGGACTAGCGGGAGGGCCTTGGGTAGCACAGATACGCAGTATTTT
CDR3 protein: CASRTSGRALGSTDTQYF
V gene: TRBV19
D gene: TRBD2
J gene: TRBJ2-3
clone size: .

CDR3 DNA: TGTGCCAGCAGTCCAGACAGGGACTATGGCTACACCTTC
CDR3 protein: CASSPDRDYGYTF
V gene: TRBV27
D gene: TRBD1
J gene: TRBJ1-2
clone size: .

CDR3 DNA: TGTGCCAGTCGGGACAGTCGGCAAGAAAAACTGTTTTTT
CDR3 protein: CASRDSRQEKLFF
V gene: TRBV19
D gene: TRBD1
J gene: TRBJ1-4
clone size: .

CDR3 DNA: TGTGCCAGCAGTGCCCGGTCCGGGGAGCTGTTTTTT
CDR3 protein: CASSARSGELFF
V gene: TRBV2
D gene: .
J gene: TRBJ2-2
clone size: .

CDR3 DNA: TGTGCCAGCAGCGTAGGGGCAGGGGCTAATGAAAAACTGTTTTTT
CDR3 protein: CASSVGAGANEKLFF
V gene: TRBV9
D gene: .
J gene: TRBJ1-4
clone size: .

CDR3 DNA: TGTGCCAGCAGCTTACGGGGCCCGAACACCGGGGAGCTGTTTTTT
CDR3 protein: CASSLRGPNTGELFF
V gene: TRBV7-2
D gene: .
J gene: TRBJ2-2
clone size: .

CDR3 DNA: TGTGCCAGCAGCGTAGGACAGGGTAACTATGGCTACACCTTC
CDR3 protein: CASSVGQGNYGYTF
V gene: TRBV9
D gene: TRBD1
J gene: TRBJ1-2
clone size: .

CDR3 DNA: TGTGCCAGCAGCTTAGCTCTCTCGGGATACGAGCAGTACTTC
CDR3 protein: CASSLALSGYEQYF
V gene: TRBV7-2
D gene: .
J gene: TRBJ2-7
clone size: .

CDR3 DNA: TGTGCCTGGAAGCAGCCGGGGAGGGCCAACTATGGCTACACCTTC
CDR3 protein: CAWKQPGRANYGYTF
V gene: TRBV30
D gene: .
J gene: TRBJ1-2
clone size: .

CDR3 DNA: TGTGCCAGCAGCCAAGTTCTCCGGCACACCGGGGAGCTGTTTTTT
CDR3 protein: CASSQVLRHTGELFF
V gene: TRBV4-2
D gene: .
J gene: TRBJ2-2
clone size: .

CDR3 DNA: TGCGCCAGCAGCTCCTCCGGGGTAAGCTACAATGAGCAGTTCTTC
CDR3 protein: CASSSSGVSYNEQFF
V gene: TRBV5-1
D gene: .
J gene: TRBJ2-1
clone size: .

CDR3 DNA: TGTGCCAGCAGCGTAGGGAGTCTAAGGGGCTCCTATAATTCACCCCTCCACTTT
CDR3 protein: CASSVGSLRGSYNSPLHF
V gene: TRBV9
D gene: .
J gene: TRBJ1-6
clone size: few

CDR3 DNA: TGTGCCAGCAGCGCCCCTACACACAGCCCTACCTCCTACGAGCAGTACTTC
CDR3 protein: CASSAPTHSPTSYEQYF
V gene: TRBV9
D gene: .
J gene: TRBJ2-7
clone size: .

CDR3 DNA: TGTGCCAGCAGCTCACAGGGGGCGCAGTACAATGAGCAGTTCTTC
CDR3 protein: CASSSQGAQYNEQFF
V gene: TRBV7-2
D gene: TRBD1
J gene: TRBJ2-1
clone size: .

CDR3 DNA: TGTGCCAGTAGTATTAGGGAGAGCAATGAGCAGTTCTTC
CDR3 protein: CASSIRESNEQFF
V gene: TRBV19
D gene: .
J gene: TRBJ2-1
clone size: .

CDR3 DNA: TGCGCCAGCAGCCATGGCTCCTCTGGGAGCACTGAAGCTTTCTTT
CDR3 protein: CASSHGSSGSTEAFF
V gene: TRBV4-3
D gene: .
J gene: TRBJ1-1
clone size: .

CDR3 DNA: TGTGCCAGCAGCTTGGCACGGGACAGGGGGCGGGGAGCTTTCTTT
CDR3 protein: CASSLARDRGRGAFF
V gene: TRBV5-4
D gene: TRBD1
J gene: TRBJ1-1
clone size: .

CDR3 DNA: TGTGCCAGCAGTGCAGCGGGGCCGTTCAATGAGCAGTTCTTC
CDR3 protein: CASSAAGPFNEQFF
V gene: TRBV27
D gene: TRBD2
J gene: TRBJ2-1
clone size: .

CDR3 DNA: TGTGCCAGCAGAGGGTACAGCACAGATACGCAGTATTTT
CDR3 protein: CASRGYSTDTQYF
V gene: TRBV6-1
D gene: .
J gene: TRBJ2-3
clone size: .

CDR3 DNA: TGTGCCAGCAGGCGACAGGGGGGTAGCAATCAGCCCCAGCATTTT
CDR3 protein: CASRRQGGSNQPQHF
V gene: TRBV6-6
D gene: TRBD1
J gene: TRBJ1-5
clone size: .

CDR3 DNA: TGTGCCAGCCCTGGGACTAGCGGCACAGATACGCAGTATTTT
CDR3 protein: CASPGTSGTDTQYF
V gene: TRBV28
D gene: TRBD2
J gene: TRBJ2-3
clone size: .

CDR3 DNA: TGTGCCAGCAGCCAGGAATGGACAGGGCCTCTGGGAAACACCATATATTTT
CDR3 protein: CASSQEWTGPLGNTIYF
V gene: TRBV4-2
D gene: TRBD1
J gene: TRBJ1-3
clone size: .

CDR3 DNA: TGTGCCAGCAGTTTAAACCCCACCGGGACTAGCATTTACGAGCAGTACTTC
CDR3 protein: CASSLNPTGTSIYEQYF
V gene: TRBV28
D gene: TRBD2
J gene: TRBJ2-7
clone size: .

CDR3 DNA: TGCGCCAGCAGCCATCCACGGCGGCGGGGGGCGGTGGAGACCCAGTACTTC
CDR3 protein: CASSHPRRRGAVETQYF
V gene: TRBV4-1
D gene: TRBD2
J gene: TRBJ2-5
clone size: few

CDR3 DNA: TGTGCCAGCAGCCCCCGGGGGGGACTCTACGAGCAGTACTTC
CDR3 protein: CASSPRGGLYEQYF
V gene: TRBV7-2
D gene: TRBD2
J gene: TRBJ2-7
clone size: .

CDR3 DNA: TGTGCCAGCAGCTTTCTAGGACAGGCAACCCATGGCTACACCTTC
CDR3 protein: CASSFLGQATHGYTF
V gene: TRBV7-2
D gene: TRBD1
J gene: TRBJ1-2
clone size: .

CDR3 DNA: TGTGCCAGCAGCCCTATTCGACAGGGGAGGAGGGACGCCAAAAACATTCAGTACTTC
CDR3 protein: CASSPIRQGRRDAKNIQYF
V gene: TRBV7-9
D gene: TRBD1
J gene: TRBJ2-4
clone size: .

CDR3 DNA: TGTGCCAGCAGTTACTCGACTCTTCTCGCGGATTCACCCCTCCACTTT
CDR3 protein: CASSYSTLLADSPLHF
V gene: TRBV6-5
D gene: .
J gene: TRBJ1-6
clone size: .

CDR3 DNA: TGTGCCAGCAGCTTATTCAGCCTAGCGGACTACAATGAGCAGTTCTTC
CDR3 protein: CASSLFSLADYNEQFF
V gene: TRBV7-8
D gene: TRBD2
J gene: TRBJ2-1
clone size: once

CDR3 DNA: TGTGCCAGCAGCTTCGGACTAGCGGACCTCTACGAGCAGTACTTC
CDR3 protein: CASSFGLADLYEQYF
V gene: TRBV11-2
D gene: TRBD2
J gene: TRBJ2-7
clone size: few

CDR3 DNA: TGCGCCAGCAGCCAAGGCCTCAGCACAGATACGCAGTATTTT
CDR3 protein: CASSQGLSTDTQYF
V gene: TRBV4-3
D gene: .
J gene: TRBJ2-3
clone size: .

CDR3 DNA: TGTGCCAGCAGAGAACCTCCGGGCCTTGAAGCTTTCTTT
CDR3 protein: CASREPPGLEAFF
V gene: TRBV6-5
D gene: .
J gene: TRBJ1-1
clone size: .

CDR3 DNA: TGTGCCTGCCGCCTCGAAAGGGTGGGACTAACCTACGAGCAGTACTTC
CDR3 protein: CACRLERVGLTYEQYF
V gene: TRBV30
D gene: TRBD2
J gene: TRBJ2-7
clone size: .

CDR3 DNA: TGTGCCAGCAGTGAGGAGGGAGATACGCAGTATTTT
CDR3 protein: CASSEEGDTQYF
V gene: TRBV6-4
D gene: .
J gene: TRBJ2-3
clone size: .

CDR3 DNA: TGTGCCATCAGTGAGGGGACAGGGGATAACTATGGCTACACCTTC
CDR3 protein: CAISEGTGDNYGYTF
V gene: TRBV10-3
D gene: TRBD1
J gene: TRBJ1-2
clone size: .

CDR3 DNA: TGTGCCAGCAGCTTCTCCCTCCTAGGGTCCACTAATGAAAAACTGTTTTTT
CDR3 protein: CASSFSLLGSTNEKLFF
V gene: TRBV5-4
D gene: .
J gene: TRBJ1-4
clone size: once

CDR3 DNA: TGTGCCAGCAGCGCCGACACAGATACGCAGTATTTT
CDR3 protein: CASSADTDTQYF
V gene: TRBV7-3
D gene: .
J gene: TRBJ2-3
clone size: .

CDR3 DNA: TGCGCCAGCAGCTTGGGTCCAGGGGATGGCTACACCTTC
CDR3 protein: CASSLGPGDGYTF
V gene: TRBV5-1
D gene: .
J gene: TRBJ1-2
clone size: .

CDR3 DNA: TGTGCCAGCAGTGCCGGGACAGGGAATGAAAAACTGTTTTTT
CDR3 protein: CASSAGTGNEKLFF
V gene: TRBV28
D gene: TRBD1
J gene: TRBJ1-4
clone size: few

CDR3 DNA: TGCGCCAGCAGCTTGGCGGGGCTAGTCGAAGGCTACACCTTC
CDR3 protein: CASSLAGLVEGYTF
V gene: TRBV5-1
D gene: .
J gene: TRBJ1-2
clone size: .

CDR3 DNA: TGTGCCAGCAGCCGCCAACAGGGAACCTACGAGCAGTACTTC
CDR3 protein: CASSRQQGTYEQYF
V gene: TRBV7-8
D gene: .
J gene: TRBJ2-7
clone size: .

CDR3 DNA: TGTGCCAGCAGCTCCGGAAGCTCCTACGAGCAGTACTTC
CDR3 protein: CASSSGSSYEQYF
V gene: TRBV7-6
D gene: .
J gene: TRBJ2-7
clone size: .

CDR3 DNA: TGTGCCAGCAGACCCGACAGGGGAAGTGAAAAACTGTTTTTT
CDR3 protein: CASRPDRGSEKLFF
V gene: TRBV27
D gene: TRBD1
J gene: TRBJ1-4
clone size: .

CDR3 DNA: TGTGCCAGCAGTCCGCCCAATGGCAGGGGCCCTGAAGCTTTCTTT
CDR3 protein: CASSPPNGRGPEAFF
V gene: TRBV6-5
D gene: .
J gene: TRBJ1-1
clone size: .

CDR3 DNA: TGTGCCAGCAGCTTGGCCGGCATCTCCGCTGAGACGCAGTATTTT
CDR3 protein: CASSLAGISAETQYF
V gene: TRBV5-4
D gene: .
J gene: TRBJ2-3
clone size: .

CDR3 DNA: TGTGCCATCAGTGAGTCAAGCGGTCGCGGGTACGAGCAGTACTTC
CDR3 protein: CAISESSGRGYEQYF
V gene: TRBV10-3
D gene: .
J gene: TRBJ2-7
clone size: .

CDR3 DNA: TGTGCCAGCAGTGAGATGGGACACTCTTCTGAAGCTTTCTTT
CDR3 protein: CASSEMGHSSEAFF
V gene: TRBV2
D gene: .
J gene: TRBJ1-1
clone size: .

CDR3 DNA: TGTGCCAGCAGTCCATCGGGGACAGGGTATGGGGCCAACGTCCTGACTTTC
CDR3 protein: CASSPSGTGYGANVLTF
V gene: TRBV7-3
D gene: TRBD1
J gene: TRBJ2-6
clone size: .

CDR3 DNA: TGCGCCAGCAGCCAAGATAAACTAGCGGGAGAGACCCAGTACTTC
CDR3 protein: CASSQDKLAGETQYF
V gene: TRBV4-1
D gene: TRBD2
J gene: TRBJ2-5
clone size: few